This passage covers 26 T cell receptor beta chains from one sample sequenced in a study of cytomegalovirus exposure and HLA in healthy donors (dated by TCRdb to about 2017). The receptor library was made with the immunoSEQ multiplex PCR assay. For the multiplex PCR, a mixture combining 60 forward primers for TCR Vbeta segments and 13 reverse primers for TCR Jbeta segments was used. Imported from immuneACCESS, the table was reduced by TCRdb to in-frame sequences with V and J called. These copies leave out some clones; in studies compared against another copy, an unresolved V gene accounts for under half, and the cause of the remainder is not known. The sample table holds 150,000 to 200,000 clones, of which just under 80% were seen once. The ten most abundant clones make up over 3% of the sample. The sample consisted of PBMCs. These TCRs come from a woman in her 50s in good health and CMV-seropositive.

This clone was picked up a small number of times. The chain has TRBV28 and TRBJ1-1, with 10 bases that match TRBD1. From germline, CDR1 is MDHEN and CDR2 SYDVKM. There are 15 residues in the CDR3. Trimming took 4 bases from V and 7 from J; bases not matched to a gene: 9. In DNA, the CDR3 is TGTGCCAGCAGTTCCGGGACAGGGGCCCCTTATGAAGCTTTCTTT. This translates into CASSSGTGAPYEAFF.

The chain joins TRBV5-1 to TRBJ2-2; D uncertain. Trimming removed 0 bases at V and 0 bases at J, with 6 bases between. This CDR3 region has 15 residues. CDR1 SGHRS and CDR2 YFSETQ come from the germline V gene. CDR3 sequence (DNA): TGCGCCAGCAGCTTGGCCATCACGAACACCGGGGAGCTGTTTTTT. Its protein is CASSLAITNTGELFF.

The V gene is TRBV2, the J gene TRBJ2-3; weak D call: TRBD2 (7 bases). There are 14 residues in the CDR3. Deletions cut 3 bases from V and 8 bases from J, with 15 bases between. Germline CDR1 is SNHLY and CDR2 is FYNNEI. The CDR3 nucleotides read TGTGCCAGCAGTGATGTTGTGGGGGGGCTTACGCAGTATTTT. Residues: CASSDVVGGLTQYF.

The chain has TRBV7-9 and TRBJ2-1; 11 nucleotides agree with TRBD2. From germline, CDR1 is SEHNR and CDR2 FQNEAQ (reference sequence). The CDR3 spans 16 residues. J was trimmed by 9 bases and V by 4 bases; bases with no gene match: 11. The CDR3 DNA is TGTGCCAGCAGCTCAATAGCGGGGGGGAGAGCGGCTGAGCAGTTCTTC. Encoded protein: CASSSIAGGRAAEQFF.

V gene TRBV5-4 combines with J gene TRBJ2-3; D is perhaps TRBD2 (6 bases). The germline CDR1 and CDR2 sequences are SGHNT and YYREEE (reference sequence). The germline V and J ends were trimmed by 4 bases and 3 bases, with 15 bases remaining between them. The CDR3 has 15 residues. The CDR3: CASSPPGLPTDTQYF. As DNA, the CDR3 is TGTGCCAGCAGCCCACCGGGACTCCCAACAGATACGCAGTATTTT.

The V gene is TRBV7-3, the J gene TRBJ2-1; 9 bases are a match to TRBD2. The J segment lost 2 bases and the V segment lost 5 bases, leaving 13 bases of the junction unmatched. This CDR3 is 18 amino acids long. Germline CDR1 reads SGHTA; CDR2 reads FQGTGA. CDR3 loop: CASSPQGPSGRTYNEQFF. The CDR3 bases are TGTGCCAGCAGCCCCCAAGGACCCAGCGGGAGGACCTACAATGAGCAGTTCTTC.

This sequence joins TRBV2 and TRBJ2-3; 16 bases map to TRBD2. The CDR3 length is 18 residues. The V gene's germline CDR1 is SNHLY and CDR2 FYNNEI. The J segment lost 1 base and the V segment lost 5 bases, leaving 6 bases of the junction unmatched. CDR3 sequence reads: CASSSPGLAGGGTDTQYF. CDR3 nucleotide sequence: TGTGCCAGCAGTTCCCCGGGACTAGCGGGAGGGGGCACAGATACGCAGTATTTT.

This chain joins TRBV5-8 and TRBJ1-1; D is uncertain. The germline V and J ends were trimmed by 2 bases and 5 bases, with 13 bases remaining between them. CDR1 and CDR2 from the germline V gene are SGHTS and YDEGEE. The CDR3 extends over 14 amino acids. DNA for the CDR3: TGTGCCAGCAGCTTAGCGGGTGGGATTACTGAAGCTTTCTTT. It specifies CASSLAGGITEAFF.

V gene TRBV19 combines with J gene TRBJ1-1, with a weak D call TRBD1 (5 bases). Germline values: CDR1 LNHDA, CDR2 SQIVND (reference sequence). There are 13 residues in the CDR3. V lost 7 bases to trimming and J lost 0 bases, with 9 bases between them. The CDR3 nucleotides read TGTGCCAGTATTGGACATTTGAACACTGAAGCTTTCTTT. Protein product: CASIGHLNTEAFF.

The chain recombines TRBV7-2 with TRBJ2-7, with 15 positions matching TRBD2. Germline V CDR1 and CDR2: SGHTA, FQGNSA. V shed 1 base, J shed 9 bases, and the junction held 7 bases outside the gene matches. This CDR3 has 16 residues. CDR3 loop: CASSLGPGLAGGGQYF. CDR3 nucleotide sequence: TGTGCCAGCAGCTTAGGACCGGGACTAGCGGGGGGTGGGCAGTACTTC.

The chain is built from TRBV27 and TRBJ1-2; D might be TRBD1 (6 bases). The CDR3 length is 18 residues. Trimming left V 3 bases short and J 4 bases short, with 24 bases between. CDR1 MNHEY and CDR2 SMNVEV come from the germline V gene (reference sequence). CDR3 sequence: CASSFSGTQTPWSYGYTF. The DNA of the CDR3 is TGTGCCAGCAGTTTTTCCGGGACACAGACTCCTTGGAGCTATGGCTACACCTTC.

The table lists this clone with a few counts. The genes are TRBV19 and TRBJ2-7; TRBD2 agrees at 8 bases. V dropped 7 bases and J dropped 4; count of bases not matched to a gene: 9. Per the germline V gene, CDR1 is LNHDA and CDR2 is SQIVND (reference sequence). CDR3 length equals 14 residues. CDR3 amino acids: CASKDRGGEYEQYF. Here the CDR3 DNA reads TGTGCCAGTAAAGACCGGGGGGGCGAGTACGAGCAGTACTTC.

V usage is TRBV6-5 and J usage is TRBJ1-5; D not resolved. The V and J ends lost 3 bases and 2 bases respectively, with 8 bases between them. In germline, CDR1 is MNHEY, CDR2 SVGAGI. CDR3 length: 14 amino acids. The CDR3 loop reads CASSYGQGNQPQHF. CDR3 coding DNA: TGTGCCAGCAGTTATGGGCAGGGCAATCAGCCCCAGCATTTT.

CDR3 sequence (DNA): TGTGCCAGCAGTGCTATCGGACAGCTCTATGGCTACACCTTC. Its translation is CASSAIGQLYGYTF. The genes are TRBV28 and TRBJ1-2; D is perhaps TRBD1 (6 bases). The CDR3 spans 14 residues. Germline assignment: CDR1 MDHEN and CDR2 SYDVKM. V was shortened by 5 bases and J by 4 bases, with 14 bases between the two germline ends.

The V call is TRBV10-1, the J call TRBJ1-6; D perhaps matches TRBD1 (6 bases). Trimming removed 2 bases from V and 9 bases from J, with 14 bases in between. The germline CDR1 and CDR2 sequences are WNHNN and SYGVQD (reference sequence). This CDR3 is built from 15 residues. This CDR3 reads CASSERAGASSPLHF. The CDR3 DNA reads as TGCGCCAGCAGTGAGAGGGCAGGGGCGAGTTCACCCCTCCACTTT.

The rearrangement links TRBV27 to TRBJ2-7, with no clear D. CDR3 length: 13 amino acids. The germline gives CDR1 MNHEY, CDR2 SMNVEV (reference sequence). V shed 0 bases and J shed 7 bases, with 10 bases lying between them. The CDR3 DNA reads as TGTGCCAGCAGTTTATCTTTGAACAATGAGCAGTACTTC. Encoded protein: CASSLSLNNEQYF.

The CDR3 spells CASSPVKTGEETQYF. CDR3 DNA: TGTGCCAGCAGTCCTGTTAAGACAGGGGAAGAGACCCAGTACTTC. J is TRBJ2-5 and V is TRBV6-1; 8 bases align to TRBD1. The germline V gene has CDR1 MNHNS and CDR2 SASEGT. The CDR3 has 15 residues. The V segment lost 5 bases and the J segment 3 bases; nucleotides outside the gene matches: 8.

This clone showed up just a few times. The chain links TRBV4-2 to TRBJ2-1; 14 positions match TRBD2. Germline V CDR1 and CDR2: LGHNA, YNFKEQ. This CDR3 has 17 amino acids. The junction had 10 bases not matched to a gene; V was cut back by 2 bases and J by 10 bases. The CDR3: CASSQRGGLAGAEEQFF. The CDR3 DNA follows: TGTGCCAGCAGCCAAAGGGGGGGACTAGCGGGAGCGGAGGAGCAGTTCTTC.

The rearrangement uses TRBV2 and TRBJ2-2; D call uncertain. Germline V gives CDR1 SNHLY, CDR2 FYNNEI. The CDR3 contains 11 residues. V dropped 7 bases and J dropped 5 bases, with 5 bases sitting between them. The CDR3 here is CASTTTGELFF. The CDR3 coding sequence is TGTGCCAGCACAACAACCGGGGAGCTGTTTTTT.

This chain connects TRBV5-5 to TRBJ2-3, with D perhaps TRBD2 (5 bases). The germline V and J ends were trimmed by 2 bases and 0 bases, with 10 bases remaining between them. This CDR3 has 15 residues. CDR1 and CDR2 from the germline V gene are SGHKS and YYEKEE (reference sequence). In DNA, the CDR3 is TGTGCCAGCAGCTTATCTCGCGGGAGCACAGATACGCAGTATTTT. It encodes CASSLSRGSTDTQYF.

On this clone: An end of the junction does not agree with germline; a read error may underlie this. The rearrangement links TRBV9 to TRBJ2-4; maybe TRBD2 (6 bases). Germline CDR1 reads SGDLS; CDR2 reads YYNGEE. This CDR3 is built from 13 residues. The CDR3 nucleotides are TGTGCCAGCGGCCGGGGCGGGGAAAACAGTCAGTACTTC. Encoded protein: CASGRGGENSQYF.

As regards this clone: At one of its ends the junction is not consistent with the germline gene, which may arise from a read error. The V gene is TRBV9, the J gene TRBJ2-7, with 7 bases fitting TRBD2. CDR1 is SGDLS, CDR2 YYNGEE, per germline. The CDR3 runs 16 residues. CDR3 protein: CASSVEIGSGLNERYF. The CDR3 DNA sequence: TGTGCCAGCAGCGTAGAGATTGGTAGCGGGCTGAACGAGCGGTACTTC.

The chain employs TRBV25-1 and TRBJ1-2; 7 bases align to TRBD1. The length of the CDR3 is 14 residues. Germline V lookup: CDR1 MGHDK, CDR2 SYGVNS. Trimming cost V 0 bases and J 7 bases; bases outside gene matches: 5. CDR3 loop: CASSEYGDSVGYTF. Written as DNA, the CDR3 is TGTGCCAGCAGTGAATATGGGGACAGCGTTGGCTACACCTTC.

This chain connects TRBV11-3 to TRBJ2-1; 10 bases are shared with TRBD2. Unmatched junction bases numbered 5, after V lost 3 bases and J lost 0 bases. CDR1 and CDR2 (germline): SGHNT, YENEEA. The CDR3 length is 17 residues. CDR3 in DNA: TGTGCCAGCAGCTTCCGGACTAGCGGCAGCTCCTACAATGAGCAGTTCTTC. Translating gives CASSFRTSGSSYNEQFF.

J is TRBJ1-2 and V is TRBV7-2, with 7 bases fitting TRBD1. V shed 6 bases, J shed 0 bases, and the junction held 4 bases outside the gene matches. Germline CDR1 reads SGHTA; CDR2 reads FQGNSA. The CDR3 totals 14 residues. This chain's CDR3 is CASRLTGSNYGYTF. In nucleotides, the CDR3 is TGTGCCAGCAGACTGACAGGGTCTAACTATGGCTACACCTTC.

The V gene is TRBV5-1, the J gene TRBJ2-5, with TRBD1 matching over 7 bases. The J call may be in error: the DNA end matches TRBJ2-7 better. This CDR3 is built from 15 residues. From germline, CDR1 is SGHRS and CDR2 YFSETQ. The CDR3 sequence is CASRNGTATIYEQYF. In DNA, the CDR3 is TGCGCCAGCAGAAACGGGACAGCTACCATCTACGAGCAGTACTTC.